This T cell receptor (beta chain) was observed in a study of blood T cell repertoires in COVID-19. Study-wide background: The origin of the acute and convalescent COVID-19 samples was the United States, Italy and Spain. Sample material is recorded as cDNA or gDNA derived from T cells, B-cell-depleted T cells, or PBMCs.

In the authors' methods: Scientists estimated how many nucleated cells there were by amplifying reference gene primers. TCRdb's copy holds only in-frame clones and misses some; the assay was immunoSEQ multiplex PCR. The DNA was the basis for D and trimming; V, J and clone size are from that table. The data hold around 260,000 clones, with approximately 86% observed a single time. CDR3 length: 12 amino acids. CDR1 and CDR2 (germline): MDHEN, SYDVKM. J gave up 8 bases and V 3 bases, and 2 bases lay outside the gene matches. Seattle's enrolled individuals joined amid active infection and were then monitored longitudinally.

Sequenced: peripheral blood. This receptor was obtained from a human donor with COVID-19, enrolled during active disease. The donor label of this sample is uncertain. The V gene is TRBV28, the J gene TRBJ1-1, with 8 bases identical to TRBD1. This CDR3 reads CASSFGDREAFF. Written as DNA, the CDR3 is TGTGCCAGCAGTTTCGGGGACAGGGAAGCTTTCTTT.